One sample yielded the 23 T cell receptor beta chains listed below, sequenced in a study of blood T cell repertoires in COVID-19. Method: immunoSEQ multiplex PCR; TCRdb's copy keeps in-frame clones and lacks some. The repertoire consists of about 120,000 clones, with about 80% occurring once and the leading ten covering less than 9%. Sequenced: peripheral blood. The receptors shown here come from a man in his 70s with active or convalescent COVID-19.

The count of this clone is one. The rearrangement uses TRBV7-2 and TRBJ2-2, with a weak D call TRBD2 (6 bases). CDR1 is SGHTA and CDR2 is FQGNSA in the germline V gene. There are 15 residues in the CDR3. V was trimmed by 3 bases and J by 4 bases, leaving 12 bases between them. The CDR3, as DNA: TGTGCCAGCAGCTTGATGGGGGGTGGCACCGGGGAGCTGTTTTTT. As protein: CASSLMGGGTGELFF.

DNA of the CDR3: TGCGCCAGCAGCCAATCAGGACAGACCTATGGCTACACCTTC. Translation: CASSQSGQTYGYTF. V gene TRBV4-1 combines with J gene TRBJ1-2, with TRBD1 as a possible D gene (6 bases). With 2 bases removed from V and 4 bases from J, the gap between germline ends came to 11 bases. From germline, CDR1 is MGHRA and CDR2 YSYEKL. The CDR3 runs 14 residues.

V is TRBV28 and J is TRBJ1-1; TRBD1 matches at 7 bases. Losses at the gene ends were 3 bases for V and 0 bases for J; bases not matched to a gene: 4. Germline-derived CDR1 and CDR2 are MDHEN and SYDVKM. The CDR3 is made up of 15 amino acids. The CDR3 loop is CASSFLDRMNTEAFF. DNA for the CDR3: TGTGCCAGCAGTTTTTTGGACAGGATGAACACTGAAGCTTTCTTT.

This chain joins TRBV5-1 and TRBJ1-1; TRBD1 matches at 7 bases. Germline lookup yields CDR1 SGHRS and CDR2 YFSETQ. The CDR3 sequence is 17 residues long. V was clipped by 1 base and J by 5 bases; unmatched bases: 14. CDR3 in DNA: TGCGCCAGCAGCTTGACTCCACAGAAACAGGGGTTAACTGAAGCTTTCTTT. Translation gives CASSLTPQKQGLTEAFF.

The J gene is TRBJ2-7, the V gene TRBV6-4; D remains ambiguous. Trimming pared 7 bases from V and 12 bases from J, leaving 13 bases between. Per the germline V gene, CDR1 is MRHNA and CDR2 is SNTAGT. The CDR3 is 10 amino acids. In nucleotides, the CDR3 is TGTGCCAGCAAGTCAACGTACTGGTACTTC. Translated: CASKSTYWYF.

This sequence joins TRBV6-5 and TRBJ2-5, with D perhaps TRBD2 (7 bases). Trimming removed 6 bases at V and 5 bases at J, with 16 bases between. This CDR3 comprises 14 residues. Germline CDR1 MNHEY, CDR2 SVGAGI. In DNA, the CDR3 is TGTGCCAGCAGGAAAGGGGGGGTAAGGGAGACCCAGTACTTC. Protein sequence: CASRKGGVRETQYF.

V gene TRBV28 combines with J gene TRBJ1-4, with D maybe TRBD1 (5 bases). Trimming removed 2 bases at V and 5 bases at J, with 12 bases between. Germline CDR1 and CDR2: MDHEN and SYDVKM. There are 15 residues in the CDR3. CDR3 loop: CASSLDQGMNEKLFF. CDR3 DNA: TGTGCCAGCAGTTTAGATCAGGGTATGAATGAAAAACTGTTTTTT.

This sequence joins TRBV7-2 and TRBJ1-2; 12 positions agree with TRBD1. The V gene end was trimmed by 0 bases and the J gene end by 7 bases; junction bases not matched to a gene: 3. Per the germline V gene, CDR1 is SGHTA and CDR2 is FQGNSA. CDR3 length: 15 amino acids. The CDR3 loop is CASSLAGDRGLGYTF. CDR3 bases: TGTGCCAGCAGCTTAGCTGGGGACAGGGGGCTTGGCTACACCTTC.

This clone occurred a few times. This rearrangement joins TRBV4-2 to TRBJ2-3, with TRBD1 identical over 8 bases. This CDR3 has 14 amino acids. The germline CDR1 and CDR2 sequences are LGHNA and YNFKEQ. V lost 5 bases and J lost 1; bases outside the gene matches: 2. The CDR3 DNA sequence: TGTGCCAGCAGCGAGGACAGGGGCACAGATACGCAGTATTTT. The encoded protein is CASSEDRGTDTQYF.

The V call is TRBV4-2, the J call TRBJ1-3; D gene ambiguous. The V end was cut by 3 bases, the J end by 6 bases, with 6 bases between. CDR1 and CDR2 (germline): LGHNA, YNFKEQ. The CDR3 loop spans 12 amino acids. Here the CDR3 reads CASSHLENTIYF. The DNA for the CDR3 is TGTGCCAGCAGCCACCTAGAAAACACCATATATTTT.

This clone was seen a handful of times. The J gene is TRBJ2-1, the V gene TRBV5-1; 10 nucleotides align to TRBD2. CDR1 SGHRS and CDR2 YFSETQ come from the germline V gene. The CDR3 extends over 17 amino acids. Unmatched junction bases numbered 5, after V lost 2 bases and J lost 0 bases. The CDR3 region is CASSLGLAASSYNEQFF. CDR3 in DNA: TGCGCCAGCAGCTTAGGACTAGCGGCGAGCTCCTACAATGAGCAGTTCTTC.

The CDR3 sequence: CASSLFDSGINEQFF. The CDR3 DNA sequence: TGTGCCAGCAGTCTCTTTGATAGCGGGATTAATGAGCAGTTCTTC. The chain joins TRBV28 to TRBJ2-1; 8 bases fit TRBD2. After removal of 5 bases from V and 7 bases from J, the junction contained 10 bases not matched to a gene. This CDR3 has 15 residues. From germline, CDR1 is MDHEN and CDR2 SYDVKM.

The CDR3 here is CASSPNRENTEAFF. CDR3 sequence (DNA): TGTGCCAGCAGCCCGAACAGGGAGAACACTGAAGCTTTCTTT. V and J are TRBV4-2 and TRBJ1-1; TRBD1 is a possible D gene (6 bases). Per the germline V gene, CDR1 is LGHNA and CDR2 is YNFKEQ. This CDR3 is built from 14 residues. Trimming removed 4 bases at V and 1 base at J, with 10 bases between.

This clone has just one count. The chain combines TRBV5-6 with TRBJ1-1, with TRBD1 as a possible D gene (5 bases). The ends were cut back, 0 bases at V and 0 bases at J, with 6 bases in the middle. CDR1 SGHDT and CDR2 YYEEEE come from the germline V gene. This CDR3 contains 14 residues. The CDR3 nucleotides read TGTGCCAGCAGCTTGGGACAGATGAACACTGAAGCTTTCTTT. Translation gives CASSLGQMNTEAFF.

The chain has TRBV6-6 and TRBJ1-4; TRBD1 agrees at 7 bases. V was clipped by 6 bases and J by 11 bases; unmatched bases: 6. There are 12 residues in the CDR3. The germline gives CDR1 MNHNY, CDR2 SVGAGI (reference sequence). The CDR3 is CASRGTAEKLFF. CDR3 sequence (DNA): TGTGCCAGCAGGGGGACAGCGGAGAAACTGTTTTTT.

This clone came up a few times. This chain joins TRBV28 and TRBJ1-3, with TRBD1 matching 7 bases. CDR1 is MDHEN, CDR2 SYDVKM, per germline. The V gene end was trimmed by 6 bases and the J gene end by 0 bases; junction bases not matched to a gene: 14. The CDR3 length is 18 residues. The CDR3 DNA reads as TGTGCCAGCAGGGACGTCGGGACAGAAACGAGCTCTGGAAACACCATATATTTT. It translates to CASRDVGTETSSGNTIYF.

V is TRBV12-3 or TRBV12-4 and J is TRBJ2-1; D may be TRBD2 (5 bases). The CDR3 is 13 residues long. V was clipped by 6 bases and J by 4 bases, with 10 bases between them. DNA of the CDR3: TGTGCCAGCAGGAGGGTAGGGTACAATGAGCAGTTCTTC. As protein: CASRRVGYNEQFF.

The chain has TRBV19 and TRBJ1-4; D gene ambiguous. Between the trimmed V and J ends, which lost 1 base and 7 bases, there was a span of 16 bases. Germline V lookup: CDR1 LNHDA, CDR2 SQIVND (reference sequence). The CDR3 runs 16 residues. CDR3 in amino acids: CASSIGKMVGIEKLFF. CDR3 nucleotides: TGTGCCAGTAGTATAGGTAAAATGGTCGGTATTGAAAAACTGTTTTTT.

The rearrangement uses TRBV10-1 and TRBJ1-6; 12 nucleotides agree with TRBD1. Trimming at V came to 3 bases and at J to 14 bases, leaving 14 bases not matched to a gene. The CDR3 has 17 amino acids. Germline V gene data show CDR1 as WNHNN and CDR2 as SYGVQD (reference sequence). CDR3 coding DNA: TGCGCCAGCAGTGAAGGGTCTTTTGCGGGACAGGGGGCTACCCTCCACTTT. This translates into CASSEGSFAGQGATLHF.

V is TRBV15 and J is TRBJ2-7; 11 nucleotides line up with TRBD2. With V trimmed by 0 bases and J by 7 bases, 5 bases remained unmatched. The CDR3 consists of 15 residues. The germline V gene has CDR1 LNHNV and CDR2 YYDKDF (reference sequence). CDR3 in DNA: TGTGCCACCAGCAGAGATCTAGCGGGGGGTGGTGAGCAGTACTTC. The encoded protein is CATSRDLAGGGEQYF.

The rearrangement links TRBV18 to TRBJ1-4; no clear D. Germline lookup yields CDR1 KGHSH and CDR2 LQKENI. The CDR3 is made up of 16 amino acids. With 1 base removed from V and 4 bases from J, the gap between germline ends came to 13 bases. The chain's CDR3 is CASSPQVSRNNEKLFF. In nucleotides, the CDR3 is TGTGCCAGCTCACCACAAGTGAGCAGGAATAATGAAAAACTGTTTTTT. The full variable domain, rest sourced from reference TRBV18 and TRBJ1-4, is NAGVMQNPRHLVRRRGQEARLRCSPMKGHSHVYWYRQLPEEGLKFMVYLQKENIIDESGMPKERFSAEFPKEGPSILRIQQVVRGDSAAYFCASSPQVSRNNEKLFFGSGTQLSVL.

The genes are TRBV7-8 and TRBJ2-7, with TRBD2 matching over 15 bases. The CDR3 is made up of 15 amino acids. Germline V gene data show CDR1 as SGHVS and CDR2 as FQNEAQ. J gave up 6 bases and V 6 bases, and 6 bases lay outside the gene matches. The DNA for the CDR3 is TGTGCCAGCAGGGGACTAGCGGGGGGAGTTCCCGAGCAGTACTTC. Protein: CASRGLAGGVPEQYF.

V is TRBV5-4 and J is TRBJ1-4, with a tentative D call TRBD1 (6 bases). V was shortened by 4 bases and J by 0 bases, with 10 bases between the two germline ends. Per germline, CDR1 SGHNT and CDR2 YYREEE (reference sequence). The CDR3 totals 15 residues. The CDR3 spells CASSPGQTTNEKLFF. The CDR3 nucleotides are TGTGCCAGCAGCCCCGGACAGACAACTAATGAAAAACTGTTTTTT.